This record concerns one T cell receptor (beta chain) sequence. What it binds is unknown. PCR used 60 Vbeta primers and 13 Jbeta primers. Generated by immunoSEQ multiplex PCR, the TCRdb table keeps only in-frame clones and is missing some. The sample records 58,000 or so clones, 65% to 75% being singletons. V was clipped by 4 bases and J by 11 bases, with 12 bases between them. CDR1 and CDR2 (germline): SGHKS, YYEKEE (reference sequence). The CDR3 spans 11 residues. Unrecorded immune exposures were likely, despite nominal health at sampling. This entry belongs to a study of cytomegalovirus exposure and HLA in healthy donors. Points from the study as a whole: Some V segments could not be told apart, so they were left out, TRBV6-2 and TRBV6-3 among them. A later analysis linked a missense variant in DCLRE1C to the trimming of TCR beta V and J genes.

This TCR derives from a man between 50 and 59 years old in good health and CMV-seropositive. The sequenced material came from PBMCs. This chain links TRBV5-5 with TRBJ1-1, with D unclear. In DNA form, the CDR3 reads TGTGCCAGCAGCAACCGGGAAGTGGCTTTCTTT. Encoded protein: CASSNREVAFF. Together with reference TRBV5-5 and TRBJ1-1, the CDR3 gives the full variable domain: DAGVTQSPTHLIKTRGQQVTLRCSPISGHKSVSWYQQVLGQGPQFIFQYYEKEERGRGNFPDRFSARQFPNYSSELNVNALLLGDSALYLCASSNREVAFFGQGTRLTVV.